One sample yielded the 22 T cell receptor beta chains listed below, sequenced in a study of long-term antiretroviral therapy in people with HIV. Run at survey level, the immunoSEQ assay was version v3.0. Here immunoSEQ multiplex PCR was the method, and the copy in TCRdb shows in-frame clones only, minus some. The table shows 35,000 or so clones, with 90% to 95% occurring only once. Sequencing was performed on unsorted PBMCs, taken 4.1 years after starting antiretroviral therapy. Receptors originate from a woman aged 45-60 years with HIV.

The rearrangement uses TRBV5-6 and TRBJ2-5, with a weak D call TRBD2 (7 bases). The V gene's germline CDR1 is SGHDT and CDR2 YYEEEE. CDR3 length equals 16 residues. Trimming stripped 2 bases from V and 4 bases from J, with 18 bases between. CDR3 sequence: CASSFPRGGRRETQYF. CDR3 bases: TGTGCCAGCAGCTTCCCGAGGGGGGGAAGGCGAGAGACCCAGTACTTC.

The V gene is TRBV19, the J gene TRBJ2-1; D might be TRBD1 (6 bases). Trimming shortened V by 2 bases and J by 4 bases, and 15 bases separated the two germline ends. The CDR3 has 16 amino acids. Germline V lookup: CDR1 LNHDA, CDR2 SQIVND (reference sequence). The CDR3 here is CASSINSPGAYNEQFF. CDR3 nucleotide sequence: TGTGCCAGTAGTATAAACAGCCCAGGGGCTTACAATGAGCAGTTCTTC.

The chain couples TRBV7-2 to TRBJ1-5, with D unresolved. The V end was cut by 3 bases, the J end by 5 bases, with 8 bases between. CDR3 size: 13 residues. Germline lookup yields CDR1 SGHTA and CDR2 FQGNSA. This CDR3 is CASSFQEYQPQHF. The CDR3 DNA is TGTGCCAGCAGCTTCCAAGAATATCAGCCCCAGCATTTT.

The chain couples TRBV27 to TRBJ2-7; D gene uncertain. The CDR3 is 14 amino acids. Trimming cost V 6 bases and J 2 bases, with 14 bases left between them. The germline V gene has CDR1 MNHEY and CDR2 SMNVEV (reference sequence). CDR3 sequence: CASSRTRPTYEQYF. The CDR3 DNA follows: TGTGCCAGCAGCCGAACCCGGCCTACCTACGAGCAGTACTTC.

To note about this clone: The junction shows a germline mismatch at one end, possibly a read error. V is TRBV28 and J is TRBJ2-3, with 7 bases that match TRBD1. Per germline, CDR1 MDHEN and CDR2 SYDVKM. The CDR3 extends over 13 amino acids. CDR3 in DNA: TGTGCCAGCACCCTGGCCAGGACAGGTACGCAGTATTTT. Protein sequence: CASTLARTGTQYF.

The chain is built from TRBV18 and TRBJ2-7; the match to TRBD1 covers 8 bases. Per germline, CDR1 KGHSH and CDR2 LQKENI. The CDR3 spans 12 residues. With V trimmed by 8 bases and J by 3 bases, 3 bases remained unmatched. CDR3 sequence reads: CASTDRGYEQYF. CDR3 bases: TGTGCCAGCACCGACAGGGGCTACGAGCAGTACTTC.

The chain uses TRBV7-6 and TRBJ2-5; D is unresolved. The germline gives CDR1 SGHVS, CDR2 FNYEAQ. The CDR3 sequence is 15 residues long. The V and J ends lost 6 bases and 1 base respectively, with 15 bases between them. CDR3 sequence: CASRRYKGVQETQYF. CDR3 coding DNA: TGTGCCAGCAGGAGGTATAAGGGTGTCCAAGAGACCCAGTACTTC.

This chain's CDR3 is CASSLNNRAYNEQFF. As DNA, the CDR3 is TGTGCCAGCAGCCTAAACAACAGGGCCTACAATGAGCAGTTCTTC. V usage is TRBV11-3 and J usage is TRBJ2-1; the D gene is possibly TRBD1 (6 bases). In germline, CDR1 is SGHNT, CDR2 YENEEA. This CDR3 is 15 amino acids long. The ends were cut back, 5 bases at V and 2 bases at J, with 13 bases in the middle.

This clone was recorded a few times. The V gene is TRBV19, the J gene TRBJ1-2, with D possibly being TRBD1 (5 bases). Germline CDR1 reads LNHDA; CDR2 reads SQIVND (reference sequence). CDR3 length: 13 amino acids. V was clipped by 5 bases and J by 6 bases, with 13 bases between them. The DNA for the CDR3 is TGTGCCAGTAGTGGACACTCTTTCGATGGCTACACCTTC. Amino acid sequence: CASSGHSFDGYTF.

This sequence joins TRBV5-6 and TRBJ2-7; 7 bases map to TRBD1. This CDR3 region has 14 residues. The V segment lost 4 bases and the J segment 3 bases; nucleotides outside the gene matches: 7. Germline-derived CDR1 and CDR2 are SGHDT and YYEEEE. For the CDR3, the DNA is TGTGCCAGCAGCCCCGACAGGGCTGGCTACGAGCAGTACTTC. This sequence encodes CASSPDRAGYEQYF.

The CDR3 protein is CASSLAGANTGELFF. In DNA, the CDR3 is TGCGCCAGCAGCTTGGCCGGAGCGAACACCGGGGAGCTGTTTTTT. V gene TRBV5-1 combines with J gene TRBJ2-2; D not certain. CDR1 is SGHRS, CDR2 YFSETQ, per germline. The CDR3 has 15 amino acids. Trimming cost V 0 bases and J 0 bases, with 6 bases left between them.

The chain has TRBV2 and TRBJ2-2; perhaps TRBD1 as D (6 bases). V lost 6 bases and J lost 2, with 13 bases in between. CDR3 size: 15 residues. From germline, CDR1 is SNHLY and CDR2 FYNNEI. CDR3 nucleotides: TGTGCCAGCAGGACCACAGGGCTCAACACCGGGGAGCTGTTTTTT. This encodes CASRTTGLNTGELFF.

The gene calls are TRBV7-3 and TRBJ1-1; no reliable D call. The V end lost 2 bases, the J end lost 2 bases, and 6 bases lay between the germline ends. CDR3 size: 13 residues. Germline values: CDR1 SGHTA, CDR2 FQGTGA. The CDR3 region has the DNA TGTGCCAGCAGCTTAGCCCCAAACACTGAAGCTTTCTTT. Translated: CASSLAPNTEAFF.

V gene TRBV5-1 combines with J gene TRBJ2-1, with 7 bases matching TRBD2. V was pared by 5 bases and J by 5 bases, with 4 bases of the junction left unmatched. Germline loops: CDR1 SGHRS, CDR2 YFSETQ. This CDR3 has 13 residues. The CDR3 DNA follows: TGCGCCAGCAGTCATGGGGGGGACAATGAGCAGTTCTTC. This translates into CASSHGGDNEQFF.

Here the CDR3 DNA reads TGCGCCAGCAGCTTGACTAGCATTCAAAACATTCAGTACTTC. It codes for CASSLTSIQNIQYF. This chain joins TRBV5-1 and TRBJ2-4; possible D gene TRBD2, 6 bases. V lost 1 base to trimming and J lost 5 bases, with 10 bases between them. This CDR3 has 14 residues. Germline CDR1 reads SGHRS; CDR2 reads YFSETQ.

The rearrangement links TRBV7-3 to TRBJ2-2; unclear D gene. CDR1 is SGHTA and CDR2 is FQGTGA in the germline V gene. The length of the CDR3 is 14 residues. V dropped 3 bases and J dropped 7 bases, with 12 bases sitting between them. The CDR3 region has the DNA TGTGCCAGCAGCTTCGCCCACCTGTACGGGGAGCTGTTTTTT. Translated: CASSFAHLYGELFF.

The J gene is TRBJ2-1, the V gene TRBV29-1; 9 bases map to TRBD2. The V gene end was trimmed by 7 bases and the J gene end by 0 bases; junction bases not matched to a gene: 16. The CDR3 covers 18 residues. Germline V CDR1 and CDR2: SQVTM, ANQGSEA. As DNA, the CDR3 is TGCAGCGCCGAGGGTGTTAGCGGGGGTCCTGGCTCCTACAATGAGCAGTTCTTC. Translated: CSAEGVSGGPGSYNEQFF.

Written as DNA, the CDR3 is TGCGCCAGCAGCTTGGAGGGGGCCCCCGAGGGGGAGACCCAGTACTTC. Its protein is CASSLEGAPEGETQYF. The chain employs TRBV5-1 and TRBJ2-5; 7 bases map to TRBD1. The junction had 10 bases not matched to a gene; V was cut back by 0 bases and J by 5 bases. CDR1 and CDR2 from the germline V gene are SGHRS and YFSETQ. The CDR3 totals 16 residues.

The chain combines TRBV10-3 with TRBJ1-1; D is perhaps TRBD1 (6 bases). Trimming stripped 11 bases from V and 2 bases from J, with 15 bases between. Per germline, CDR1 ENHRY and CDR2 SYGVKD. The CDR3 length is 13 residues. The chain's CDR3 is CAARQELNTEAFF. The CDR3 DNA sequence: TGTGCCGCCCGACAGGAGCTCAACACTGAAGCTTTCTTT.

The DNA for the CDR3 is TGCAGCGTTGACGGCAGACTGAACACTGAAGCTTTCTTT. This encodes CSVDGRLNTEAFF. The rearrangement links TRBV29-1 to TRBJ1-1; D not certain. The CDR3 runs 13 residues. The ends were cut back, 3 bases at V and 0 bases at J, with 8 bases in the middle. Germline-derived CDR1 and CDR2 are SQVTM and ANQGSEA.

The V and J genes are TRBV19 and TRBJ2-2, with D hard to call. V lost 3 bases to trimming and J lost 3 bases, with 11 bases between them. From germline, CDR1 is LNHDA and CDR2 SQIVND (reference sequence). CDR3 length: 15 amino acids. CDR3 loop: CASSIVFGDTGELFF. The CDR3 DNA is TGTGCCAGTAGTATTGTCTTTGGAGACACCGGGGAGCTGTTTTTT.

The CDR3 nucleotides read TGTGCCAGCACCCGATCGGGCAGGGAGAATGAAAAACTGTTTTTT. It yields the protein CASTRSGRENEKLFF. This rearrangement joins TRBV6-5 to TRBJ1-4; weak D call: TRBD1 (5 bases). The germline V gene has CDR1 MNHEY and CDR2 SVGAGI. V was cut by 7 bases and J by 5 bases, with 17 bases left in between. The CDR3 spans 15 residues.